The 10 T cell receptor beta chains reported below all come from one sample, sequenced in a study of T cells in women clearing cervical HPV infection (dated by TCRdb to the late 2010s). To prepare the library, the immunoSEQ multiplex PCR assay was applied. What TCRdb holds here is the immuneACCESS table cut down to in-frame rearrangements. Part of the clones is not present; checked against another copy, under half of the missing clones reflect an unresolved V gene, and the others are unexplained. The sample's own table lists about 36,000 clones. Less than 2% of the sample comes from the top ten. Sample: blood buffy coat. These receptor sequences come from a woman between 18 and 70 years old with a cervical HPV16 infection that either progressed to CIN3+ or cleared (not recorded which).

To note about this clone: The read gets to within 3 residues of the CDR3 end, and the germline J gene fills in the rest. The chain employs TRBV7-6 and TRBJ2-1; 8 bases are shared with TRBD2. J lost 2 bases, V lost 2 bases, and 5 bases had no gene match. The CDR3 extends over 16 amino acids. Germline V gene data show CDR1 as SGHVS and CDR2 as FNYEAQ. The CDR3 is CASSLTSGLTYNEQFF. Partial CDR3 DNA: TGTGCCAGCAGCTTAACTAGCGGCCTGACCTACAATGAG. The whole variable domain, filled in from reference TRBV7-6 and TRBJ2-1, reads GAGVSQSPRYKVTKRGQDVALRCDPISGHVSLYWYRQALGQGPEFLTYFNYEAQQDKSGLPNDRFSAERPEGSISTLTIQRTEQRDSAMYRCASSLTSGLTYNEQFFGPGTRLTVL.

Regarding this clone: Coverage ceases 3 residues before the CDR3 finishes, and the germline J gene fills in the end. This chain links TRBV5-6 with TRBJ1-1, with TRBD1 identical over 10 bases. The CDR3 has 14 amino acids. V was clipped by 4 bases and J by 4 bases; unmatched bases: 4. From germline, CDR1 is SGHDT and CDR2 YYEEEE. The sequenced CDR3 bases are TGTGCCAGCAGCCCCGGGACAGGGGCCACTGAA. The encoded protein is CASSPGTGATE. The entire CDR3 protein reads CASSPGTGATEAFF.

Comment on this clone: The sequenced fragment ends 3 residues before the CDR3 boundary, so the rest is inferred from the germline J gene. This chain connects TRBV13 to TRBJ2-7; D possibly corresponds to TRBD1 (5 bases). Germline V gene lookup returns CDR1 PRHDT and CDR2 FYEKMQ (reference sequence). V shed 2 bases and J shed 5 bases, with 7 bases lying between them. This CDR3 region has 12 residues. CDR3 amino acids: CASSLIRDEQYF. The covered CDR3 bases are TGTGCCAGCAGCTTAATCAGGGACGAG. Full variable domain (outside the CDR3, taken from reference TRBV13 and TRBJ2-7): AAGVIQSPRHLIKEKRETATLKCYPIPRHDTVYWYQQGPGQDPQFLISFYEKMQSDKGSIPDRFSAQQFSDYHSELNMSSLELGDSALYFCASSLIRDEQYFGPGTRLTVT.

The DNA read from the CDR3 is TGTGCCAGCAGCTTTGGACAGACGAATGAAAAA. Its protein product is CASSFGQTNEK. The whole CDR3 protein is CASSFGQTNEKLFF. J is TRBJ1-4 and V is TRBV7-6; D might be TRBD1 (6 bases). Read coverage stops 3 residues before the CDR3 terminus; the germline J gene supplies the remainder. Germline V lookup: CDR1 SGHVS, CDR2 FNYEAQ. This CDR3 is 14 amino acids long. Trimming left V 3 bases short and J 5 bases short, with 10 bases between.

Comments on this clone: The CDR3 end is not reached by the read, which stops 3 residues before it; the germline J gene fills it in. The rearrangement uses TRBV20-1 and TRBJ2-3, with 8 bases lining up with TRBD2. The V and J ends lost 5 bases and 2 bases, in that order; junction bases with no gene match: 9. The germline CDR1 and CDR2 sequences are DFQATT and SNEGSKA (reference sequence). This CDR3 has 15 residues. Incomplete CDR3 DNA: TGCAGTGCTTTGCGGGCGGGGGGACCCACAGATACG. Encoded protein: CSALRAGGPTDT. The CDR3 in full is CSALRAGGPTDTQYF.

To note about this clone: The read ends 3 residues shy of where the CDR3 ends; the end is completed using the germline J gene. The rearrangement links TRBV30 to TRBJ2-4; 11 bases match TRBD1. Germline CDR1 reads GTSNPN; CDR2 reads SVGIG (reference sequence). The CDR3 is 13 amino acids. CDR3 in amino acids: CAWGQGANYGQYF. The sequenced CDR3 bases are TGTGCCTGGGGACAGGGGGCCAACTATGGT.

Turning to this clone: The read finishes 3 residues shy of the CDR3 end, and the germline J gene is used to complete it. This rearrangement joins TRBV30 to TRBJ2-3; 11 bases are a match to TRBD2. Germline V gene sequence: CDR1 GTSNPN, CDR2 SVGIG (reference sequence). CDR3 length equals 12 residues. J lost 5 bases, V lost 8 bases, and 3 bases had no gene match. CDR3 protein: CALGTSGDTQYF. Partial CDR3 DNA: TGTGCCCTGGGGACTAGCGGAGATACG.

In regard to this clone: The read comes to an end 3 residues before the CDR3 does, leaving the germline J gene to fill in the end. The genes are TRBV10-3 and TRBJ2-6; TRBD1 matches at 7 bases. V shed 6 bases, J shed 2 bases, and the junction held 4 bases outside the gene matches. Germline CDR1 reads ENHRY; CDR2 reads SYGVKD. The CDR3 is made up of 15 amino acids. The sequenced part of the CDR3 DNA is TGTGCCATCAGACAGGGGACAGCTGGGGCCAACGTC. The encoded protein is CAIRQGTAGANV. The whole CDR3 is CAIRQGTAGANVLTF.

Turning to this clone: Sequencing ends 3 residues short of the CDR3 end; the germline J gene provides the rest. The chain couples TRBV7-9 to TRBJ2-5; tentative D call: TRBD2 (5 bases). CDR3 size: 15 residues. V shed 8 bases and J shed 1 base, with 17 bases lying between them. Germline V gives CDR1 SEHNR, CDR2 FQNEAQ (reference sequence). The CDR3 loop reads CASQHEGSPQETQYF. The DNA read from the CDR3 is TGTGCCAGCCAGCACGAGGGCAGCCCCCAAGAGACC.

Concerning this clone itself: Coverage ceases 3 residues before the CDR3 finishes, and the germline J gene fills in the end. The J gene is TRBJ1-2, the V gene TRBV20-1; weak D call: TRBD1 (5 bases). CDR1 is DFQATT and CDR2 is SNEGSKA in the germline V gene (reference sequence). The CDR3 has 14 amino acids. The germline V and J ends were trimmed by 3 bases and 4 bases, with 15 bases remaining between them. The CDR3 DNA, read in part, is TGCAGTGCTAGCGACCTCCAGGGTATCTATGGC. Amino acids: CSASDLQGIYG. The entire CDR3 protein reads CSASDLQGIYGYTF.